Presented here are 7 T cell receptor beta chains from one specimen sequenced in a study of persistence of HIV-infected CD4 T cells. What these receptors recognize is not known. An overlapping HIV-1 Gag peptide pool stimulated these cells at approximately 0.91 ug/peptide/mL. CD40L/CD69 double-negative CD45RO-high memory CD4+ T cells were collected. The libraries were made with immunoSEQ version 4 in survey mode. Sequencing was performed with immunoSEQ multiplex PCR; in TCRdb, only in-frame clones are kept and a portion is missing. Seen here are just over 40,000 clones, about four fifths observed once, and the top ten hold approximately 15%. The sample consisted of CD4+ T cells sorted from PBMCs after approximately 19-hour stimulation, taken from a patient who received antiretroviral therapy. Receptor source: an adult man with HIV who was CMV-seropositive.

J is TRBJ1-1 and V is TRBV15; 8 nucleotides line up with TRBD1. The CDR3 is 19 amino acids. The V gene end was trimmed by 0 bases and the J gene end by 0 bases; junction bases not matched to a gene: 12. Germline lookup yields CDR1 LNHNV and CDR2 YYDKDF (reference sequence). The DNA of the CDR3 is TGTGCCACCAGCAGAGATTCGCCAGGGGGCTACGTCTTGAACACTGAAGCTTTCTTT. It yields the protein CATSRDSPGGYVLNTEAFF.

The chain is built from TRBV3-1 (or the pseudogene TRBV3-2) and TRBJ2-5; the match to TRBD1 covers 7 bases. Germline assignment: CDR1 LGHDT and CDR2 YNNKEL (reference sequence). V gave up 0 bases and J gave up 5 bases; unmatched junction bases: 6. The CDR3 is 15 residues long. CDR3 loop: CASSQDSTGMETQYF. The CDR3 DNA sequence: TGTGCCAGCAGCCAAGATTCGACAGGGATGGAGACCCAGTACTTC.

The rearrangement links TRBV18 to TRBJ2-1; D is ambiguous. The CDR3 runs to 13 residues. Looked up from germline, CDR1 is KGHSH and CDR2 is LQKENI. V shed 4 bases and J shed 2 bases, with 6 bases lying between them. The CDR3: CASSQGTYNEQFF. The CDR3 DNA follows: TGTGCCAGCTCACAGGGAACCTACAATGAGCAGTTCTTC.

The V call is TRBV19, the J call TRBJ2-1, with 8 bases matching TRBD2. Germline V CDR1 and CDR2: LNHDA, SQIVND (reference sequence). This CDR3 spans 15 amino acids. V lost 6 bases to trimming and J lost 5 bases; unmatched junction nucleotides: 9. DNA of the CDR3: TGTGCCAGTAGCCCCGCGGGGGGACTTAACAATGAGCAGTTCTTC. It specifies CASSPAGGLNNEQFF. Drawing the rest from reference TRBV19 and TRBJ2-1, the complete variable domain is DGGITQSPKYLFRKEGQNVTLSCEQNLNHDAMYWYRQDPGQGLRLIYYSQIVNDFQKGDIAEGYSVSREKKESFPLTVTSAQKNPTAFYLCASSPAGGLNNEQFFGPGTRLTVL.

The chain employs TRBV7-2 and TRBJ2-3; perhaps TRBD2 as D (6 bases). V was trimmed by 6 bases and J by 8 bases, leaving 21 bases between them. CDR1 and CDR2 (germline): SGHTA, FQGNSA. The CDR3 has 15 amino acids. CDR3 loop: CASRGGVAGSGTQYF. The CDR3 DNA sequence: TGTGCCAGCAGAGGAGGGGTAGCAGGGTCGGGTACGCAGTATTTT.

The CDR3: CASRDLGTSGLEQFF. The CDR3 DNA follows: TGTGCCAGCAGAGATCTCGGGACTAGCGGACTTGAGCAGTTCTTC. This chain links TRBV6-5 with TRBJ2-1, with TRBD2 matching 11 bases. The CDR3 is 15 residues long. Trimming took 6 bases from V and 9 from J; bases not matched to a gene: 10. Germline-derived CDR1 and CDR2 are MNHEY and SVGAGI.

The chain joins TRBV30 to TRBJ2-3; D tentatively fits TRBD1 or TRBD2 (6 bases each). CDR1 GTSNPN and CDR2 SVGIG come from the germline V gene (reference sequence). The CDR3 is made up of 15 amino acids. The ends were cut back, 8 bases at V and 2 bases at J, with 20 bases in the middle. The CDR3 coding sequence is TGTGCCGGGGGGCTAGGACAGATCAACACAGATACGCAGTATTTT. This gives the protein CAGGLGQINTDTQYF.